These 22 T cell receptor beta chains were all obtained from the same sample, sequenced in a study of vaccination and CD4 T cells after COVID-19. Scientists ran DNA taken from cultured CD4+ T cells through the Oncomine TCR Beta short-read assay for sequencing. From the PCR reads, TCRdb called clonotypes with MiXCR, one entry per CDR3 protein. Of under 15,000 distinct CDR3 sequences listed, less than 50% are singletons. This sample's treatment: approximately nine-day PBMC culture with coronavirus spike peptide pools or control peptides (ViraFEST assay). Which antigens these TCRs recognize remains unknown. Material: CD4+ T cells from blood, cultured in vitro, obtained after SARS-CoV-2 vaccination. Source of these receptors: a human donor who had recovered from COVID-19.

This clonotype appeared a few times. CDR3 nucleotides: TGTGCCAGCAGTGTAGGGTTTCAGGGGGGCACTGAAGCTTTCTTT. This sequence encodes CASSVGFQGGTEAFF. The chain couples TRBV2 to TRBJ1-1; 7 nucleotides align to TRBD1. The J segment lost 4 bases and the V segment lost 4 bases, leaving 9 bases of the junction unmatched. The CDR3 spans 15 residues. Germline assignment: CDR1 SNHLY and CDR2 FYNNEI.

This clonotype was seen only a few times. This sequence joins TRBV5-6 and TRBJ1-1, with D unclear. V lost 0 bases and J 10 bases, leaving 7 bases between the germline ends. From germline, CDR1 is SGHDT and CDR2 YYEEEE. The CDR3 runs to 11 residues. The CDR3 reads CASSLGAGAFF. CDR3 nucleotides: TGTGCCAGCAGCTTGGGGGCTGGAGCTTTCTTT.

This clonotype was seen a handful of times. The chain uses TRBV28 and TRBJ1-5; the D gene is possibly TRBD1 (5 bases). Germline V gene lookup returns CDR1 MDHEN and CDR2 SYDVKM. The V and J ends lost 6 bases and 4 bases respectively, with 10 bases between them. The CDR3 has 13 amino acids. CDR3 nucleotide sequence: TGTGCCAGCAGGAGGGGCTTGAATCAGCCCCAGCATTTT. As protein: CASRRGLNQPQHF.

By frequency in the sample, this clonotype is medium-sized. CDR3 bases: TGCAGTGCTAGAGGTGAACTAGCGAAATACGAGCAGTACTTC. The encoded protein is CSARGELAKYEQYF. The chain links TRBV20-1 to TRBJ2-7, with TRBD2 matching over 7 bases. Germline assignment: CDR1 DFQATT and CDR2 SNEGSKA (reference sequence). The junction had 7 bases not matched to a gene; V was cut back by 1 base and J by 4 bases. CDR3 length: 14 residues.

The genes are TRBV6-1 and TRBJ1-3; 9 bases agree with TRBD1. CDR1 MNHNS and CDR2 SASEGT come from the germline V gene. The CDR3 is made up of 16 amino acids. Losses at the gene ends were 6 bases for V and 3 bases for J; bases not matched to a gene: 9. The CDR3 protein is CASRPIGQGFGNTIYF. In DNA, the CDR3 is TGTGCCAGCAGACCAATTGGACAGGGGTTTGGAAACACCATATATTTT.

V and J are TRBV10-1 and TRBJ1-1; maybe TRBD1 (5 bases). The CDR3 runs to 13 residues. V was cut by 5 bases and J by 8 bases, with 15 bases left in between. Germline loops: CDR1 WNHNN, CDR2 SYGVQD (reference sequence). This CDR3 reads CASSMRGRTEAFF. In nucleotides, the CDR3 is TGCGCCAGCAGTATGCGGGGAAGGACAGAAGCTTTCTTT.

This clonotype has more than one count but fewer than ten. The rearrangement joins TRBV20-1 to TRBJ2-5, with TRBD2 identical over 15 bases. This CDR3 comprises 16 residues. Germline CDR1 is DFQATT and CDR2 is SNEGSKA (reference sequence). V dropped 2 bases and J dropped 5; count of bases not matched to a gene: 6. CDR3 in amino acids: CSARPQGLAGGETQYF. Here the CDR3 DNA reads TGCAGTGCTAGACCCCAAGGACTAGCGGGGGGGGAGACCCAGTACTTC.

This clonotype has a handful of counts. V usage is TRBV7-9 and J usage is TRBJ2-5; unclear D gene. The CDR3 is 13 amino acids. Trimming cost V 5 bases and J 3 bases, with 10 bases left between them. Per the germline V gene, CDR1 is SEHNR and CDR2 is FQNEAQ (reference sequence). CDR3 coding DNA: TGTGCCAGCAGCCGAGCCGAGAAAGAGACCCAGTACTTC. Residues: CASSRAEKETQYF. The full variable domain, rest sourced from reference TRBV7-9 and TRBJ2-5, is DTGVSQNPRHKITKRGQNVTFRCDPISEHNRLYWYRQTLGQGPEFLTYFQNEAQLEKSRLLSDRFSAERPKGSFSTLEIQRTEQGDSAMYLCASSRAEKETQYFGPGTRLLVL.

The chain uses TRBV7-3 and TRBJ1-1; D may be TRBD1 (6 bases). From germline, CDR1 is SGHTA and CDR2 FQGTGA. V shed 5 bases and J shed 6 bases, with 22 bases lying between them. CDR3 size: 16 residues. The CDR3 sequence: CASSPQPAPGAAEAFF. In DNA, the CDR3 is TGTGCCAGCAGCCCCCAACCGGCCCCGGGGGCAGCTGAAGCTTTCTTT.

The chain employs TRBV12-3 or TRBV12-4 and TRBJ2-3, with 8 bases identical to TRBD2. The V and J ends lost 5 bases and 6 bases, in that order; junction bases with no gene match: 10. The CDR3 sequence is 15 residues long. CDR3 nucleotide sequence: TGTGCCAGCAGTCTCCCCGGGGGGACTAGGGATACGCAGTATTTT. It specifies CASSLPGGTRDTQYF.

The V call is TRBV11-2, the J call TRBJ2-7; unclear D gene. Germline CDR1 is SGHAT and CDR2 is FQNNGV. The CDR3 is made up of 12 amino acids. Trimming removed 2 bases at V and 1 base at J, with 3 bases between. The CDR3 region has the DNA TGTGCCAGCAGCTTAATTTCCTACGAGCAGTACTTC. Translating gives CASSLISYEQYF. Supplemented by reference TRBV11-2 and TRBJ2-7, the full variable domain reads EAGVAQSPRYKIIEKRQSVAFWCNPISGHATLYWYQQILGQGPKLLIQFQNNGVVDDSQLPKDRFSAERLKGVDSTLKIQPAKLEDSAVYLCASSLISYEQYFGPGTRLTVT.

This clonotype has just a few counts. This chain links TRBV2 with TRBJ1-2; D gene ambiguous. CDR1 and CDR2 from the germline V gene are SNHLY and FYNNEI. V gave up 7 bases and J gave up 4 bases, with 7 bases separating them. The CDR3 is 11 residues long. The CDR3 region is CASTTAYGYTF. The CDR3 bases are TGTGCCAGCACGACTGCCTATGGCTACACCTTC.

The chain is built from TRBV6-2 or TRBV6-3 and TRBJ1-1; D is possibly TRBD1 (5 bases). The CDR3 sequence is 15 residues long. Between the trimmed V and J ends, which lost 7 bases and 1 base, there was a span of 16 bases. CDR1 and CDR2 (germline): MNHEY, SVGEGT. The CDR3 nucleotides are TGTGCCAGCACCAGAACCACAGGTTCGAACACTGAAGCTTTCTTT. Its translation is CASTRTTGSNTEAFF.

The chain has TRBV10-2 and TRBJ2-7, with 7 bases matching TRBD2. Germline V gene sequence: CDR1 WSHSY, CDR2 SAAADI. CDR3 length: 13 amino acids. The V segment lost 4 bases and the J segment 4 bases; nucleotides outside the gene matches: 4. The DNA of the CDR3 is TGCGCCAGCAGTGTGGCTAGCGGATACGAGCAGTACTTC. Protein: CASSVASGYEQYF.

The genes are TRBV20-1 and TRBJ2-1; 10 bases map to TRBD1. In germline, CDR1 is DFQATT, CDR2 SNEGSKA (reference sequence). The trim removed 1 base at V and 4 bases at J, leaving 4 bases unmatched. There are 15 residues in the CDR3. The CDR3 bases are TGCAGTGCTAGAGGAGGACAGGGGGTTTACAATGAGCAGTTCTTC. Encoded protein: CSARGGQGVYNEQFF.

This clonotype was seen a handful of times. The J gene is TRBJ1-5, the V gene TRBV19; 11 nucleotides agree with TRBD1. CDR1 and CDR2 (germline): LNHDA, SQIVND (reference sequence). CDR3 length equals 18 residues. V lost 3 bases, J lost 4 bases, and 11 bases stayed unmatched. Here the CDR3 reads CASSMARGTGGLNQPQHF. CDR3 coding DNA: TGTGCCAGTAGTATGGCCCGAGGGACAGGGGGATTGAATCAGCCCCAGCATTTT.

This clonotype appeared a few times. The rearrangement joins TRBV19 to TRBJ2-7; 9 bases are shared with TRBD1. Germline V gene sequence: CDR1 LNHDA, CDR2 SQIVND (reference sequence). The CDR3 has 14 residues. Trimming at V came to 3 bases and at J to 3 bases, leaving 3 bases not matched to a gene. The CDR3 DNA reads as TGTGCCAGTAGTATTACAGGGGGCAACTACGAGCAGTACTTC. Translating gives CASSITGGNYEQYF.

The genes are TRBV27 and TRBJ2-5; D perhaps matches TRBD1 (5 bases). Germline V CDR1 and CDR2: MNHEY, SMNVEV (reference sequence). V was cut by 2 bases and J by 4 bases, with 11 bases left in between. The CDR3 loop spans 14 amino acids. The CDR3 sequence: CASSLGRRAETQYF. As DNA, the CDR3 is TGTGCCAGCAGTTTAGGGCGCAGGGCAGAGACCCAGTACTTC.

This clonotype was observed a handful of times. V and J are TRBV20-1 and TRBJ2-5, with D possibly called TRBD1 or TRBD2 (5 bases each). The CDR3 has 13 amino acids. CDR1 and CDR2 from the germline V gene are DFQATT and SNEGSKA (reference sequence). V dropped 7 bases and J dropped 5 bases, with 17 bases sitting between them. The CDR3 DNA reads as TGCAGTGGTAAAGGGACGTCGCGCGAGACCCAGTACTTC. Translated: CSGKGTSRETQYF.

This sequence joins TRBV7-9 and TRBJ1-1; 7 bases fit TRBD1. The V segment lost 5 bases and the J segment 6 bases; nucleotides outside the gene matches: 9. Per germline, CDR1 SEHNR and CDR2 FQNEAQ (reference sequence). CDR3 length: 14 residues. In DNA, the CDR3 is TGTGCCAGCAGCGCGAAAACAGGGGTTGCTGAAGCTTTCTTT. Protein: CASSAKTGVAEAFF.

The CDR3 nucleotides read TGTGCCAGCAGCTTGGGACTAGTTGAGACCCAGTACTTC. Amino acid sequence: CASSLGLVETQYF. The chain combines TRBV7-9 with TRBJ2-5, with 8 bases identical to TRBD2. Germline CDR1 and CDR2: SEHNR and FQNEAQ (reference sequence). The CDR3 is 13 amino acids. J gave up 5 bases and V 3 bases, and 2 bases lay outside the gene matches.

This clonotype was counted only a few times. The CDR3 DNA follows: TGTGCCAGCAGCTTAGCAGGGACCCGGGGCACTGAAGCTTTCTTT. It is translated as CASSLAGTRGTEAFF. This chain uses TRBV7-9 with TRBJ1-1, with TRBD1 as a possible D gene (5 bases). Trimming took off 0 bases at V and 4 bases at J, with 12 bases between the two ends. The CDR3 length is 15 residues. CDR1 is SEHNR and CDR2 is FQNEAQ in the germline V gene (reference sequence).